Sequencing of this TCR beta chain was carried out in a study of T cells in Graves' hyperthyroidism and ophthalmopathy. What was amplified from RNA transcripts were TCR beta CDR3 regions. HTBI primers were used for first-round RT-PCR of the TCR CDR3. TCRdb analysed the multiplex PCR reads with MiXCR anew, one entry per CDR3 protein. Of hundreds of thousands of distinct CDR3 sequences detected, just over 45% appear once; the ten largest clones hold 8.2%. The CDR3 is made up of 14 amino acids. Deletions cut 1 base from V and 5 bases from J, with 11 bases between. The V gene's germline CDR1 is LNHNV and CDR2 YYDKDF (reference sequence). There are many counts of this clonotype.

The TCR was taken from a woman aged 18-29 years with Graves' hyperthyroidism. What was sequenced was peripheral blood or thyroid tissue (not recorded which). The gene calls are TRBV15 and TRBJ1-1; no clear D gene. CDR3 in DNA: TGTGCCACCAGCAGAGTAGCGGAAGTGACTGAAGCTTTCTTT. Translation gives CATSRVAEVTEAFF.